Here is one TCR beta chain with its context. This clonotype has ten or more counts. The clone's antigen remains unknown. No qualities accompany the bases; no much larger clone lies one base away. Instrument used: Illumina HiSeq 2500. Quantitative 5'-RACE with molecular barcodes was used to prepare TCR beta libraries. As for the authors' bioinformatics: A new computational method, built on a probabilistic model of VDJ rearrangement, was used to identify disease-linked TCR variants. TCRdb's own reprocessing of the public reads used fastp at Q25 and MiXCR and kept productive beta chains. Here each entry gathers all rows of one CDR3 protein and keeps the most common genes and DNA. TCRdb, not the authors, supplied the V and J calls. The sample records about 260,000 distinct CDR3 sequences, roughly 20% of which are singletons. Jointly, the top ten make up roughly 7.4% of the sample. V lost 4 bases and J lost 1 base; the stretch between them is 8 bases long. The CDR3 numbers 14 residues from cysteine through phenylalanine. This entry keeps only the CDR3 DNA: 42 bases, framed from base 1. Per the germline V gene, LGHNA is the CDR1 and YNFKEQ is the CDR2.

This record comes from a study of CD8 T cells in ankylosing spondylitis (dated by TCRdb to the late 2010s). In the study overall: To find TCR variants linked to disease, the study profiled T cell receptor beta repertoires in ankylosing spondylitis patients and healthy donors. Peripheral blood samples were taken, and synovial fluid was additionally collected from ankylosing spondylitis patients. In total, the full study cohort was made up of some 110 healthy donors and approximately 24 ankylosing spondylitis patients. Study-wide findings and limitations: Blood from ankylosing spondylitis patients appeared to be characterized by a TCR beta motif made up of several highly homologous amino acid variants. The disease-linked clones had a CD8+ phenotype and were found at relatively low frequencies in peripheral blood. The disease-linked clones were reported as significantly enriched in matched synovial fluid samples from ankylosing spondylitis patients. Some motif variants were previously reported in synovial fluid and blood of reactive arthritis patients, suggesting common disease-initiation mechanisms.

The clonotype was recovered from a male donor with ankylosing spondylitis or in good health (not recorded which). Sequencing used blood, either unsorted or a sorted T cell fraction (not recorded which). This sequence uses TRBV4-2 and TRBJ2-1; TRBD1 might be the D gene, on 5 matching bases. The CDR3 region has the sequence CASSPGASYNEQFF. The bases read TGTGCCAGCAGCCCTGGGGCTTCCTACAATGAGCAGTTCTTC.